The 27 T cell receptor beta chains below come from one sample, sequenced in a study of cytomegalovirus exposure and HLA in healthy donors. 60 Vbeta and 13 Jbeta primers were used in PCR. Profiled with immunoSEQ multiplex PCR; TCRdb holds only in-frame clones, not every one. This table has 110,000 to 150,000 clones, roughly three quarters appearing once. The sequencing input was PBMCs. These receptors originate from a woman in her 30s in good health and CMV-seronegative.

This chain connects TRBV6-6 to TRBJ2-5, with 7 positions matching TRBD1. CDR3 length equals 13 residues. CDR1 and CDR2 from the germline V gene are MNHNY and SVGAGI (reference sequence). The junction had 7 bases not matched to a gene; V was cut back by 8 bases and J by 4 bases. CDR3 amino acids: CASDRAMGETQYF. The CDR3 region has the DNA TGTGCCAGCGACAGGGCAATGGGAGAGACCCAGTACTTC.

The chain combines TRBV29-1 with TRBJ2-3; 9 bases align to TRBD1. The V gene end was trimmed by 1 base and the J gene end by 10 bases; junction bases not matched to a gene: 12. The germline V gene encodes CDR1 SQVTM and CDR2 ANQGSEA. This CDR3 region has 15 residues. The CDR3 nucleotides are TGCAGCGTTGAAGGACAGGGGGGTTCCCCAGTTGCGCAGTATTTT. It specifies CSVEGQGGSPVAQYF.

The chain links TRBV5-8 to TRBJ2-6; TRBD2 is a possible D gene (5 bases). Per the germline V gene, CDR1 is SGHTS and CDR2 is YDEGEE. The CDR3 loop spans 19 amino acids. V shed 0 bases and J shed 2 bases, with 18 bases lying between them. The CDR3, as DNA: TGTGCCAGCAGCTTGGCCGTAGGAGGTGGCTACCCTGGGGCCAACGTCCTGACTTTC. Protein: CASSLAVGGGYPGANVLTF.

The V and J genes are TRBV9 and TRBJ1-5; D remains unclear. Germline loops: CDR1 SGDLS, CDR2 YYNGEE. CDR3 length: 15 amino acids. V lost 3 bases, J lost 4 bases, and 14 bases lay in between. CDR3 loop: CASSARNRGNQPQHF. Written as DNA, the CDR3 is TGTGCCAGCAGCGCGAGGAATCGGGGAAATCAGCCCCAGCATTTT.

J is TRBJ1-1 and V is TRBV10-3; D is unresolved. Looked up from germline, CDR1 is ENHRY and CDR2 is SYGVKD. This CDR3 contains 12 residues. Trimming shortened V by 4 bases and J by 7 bases, and 10 bases separated the two germline ends. Here the CDR3 reads CAISAKGVEAFF. Here the CDR3 DNA reads TGTGCCATCAGTGCGAAGGGAGTTGAAGCTTTCTTT.

This clone was found many times. The genes are TRBV11-2 and TRBJ2-7; D ambiguous. The CDR3 runs 15 residues. Trimming took 1 base from V and 0 from J, leaving 10 bases between them. Germline CDR1 is SGHAT and CDR2 is FQNNGV. CDR3 coding DNA: TGTGCCAGCAGCTTAGTGGCCGGTAGCTCCTACGAGCAGTACGTC. Translating gives CASSLVAGSSYEQYV.

The gene calls are TRBV10-3 and TRBJ2-1, with 10 nucleotides matching TRBD2. V shed 2 bases, J shed 4 bases, and the junction held 8 bases outside the gene matches. CDR1 is ENHRY, CDR2 SYGVKD, per germline. The CDR3 runs to 17 residues. CDR3 loop: CAISEPSPSGSYNEQFF. For the CDR3, the DNA is TGTGCCATCAGTGAGCCCTCCCCTAGCGGGAGTTACAATGAGCAGTTCTTC.

The chain joins TRBV9 to TRBJ2-6; D is ambiguous. There are 14 residues in the CDR3. V gave up 1 base and J gave up 4 bases, with 6 bases separating them. Germline V gene data show CDR1 as SGDLS and CDR2 as YYNGEE. CDR3 in amino acids: CASSVTAGANVLTF. CDR3 DNA sequence: TGTGCCAGCAGCGTAACAGCCGGGGCCAACGTCCTGACTTTC.

The chain links TRBV28 to TRBJ1-1; D is possibly TRBD1 (6 bases). The CDR3 covers 17 residues. The V gene lost 3 bases and the J gene lost 4 bases, with 21 bases spanning the gap. Germline CDR1 and CDR2: MDHEN and SYDVKM. The CDR3 coding sequence is TGTGCCAGCAGTTTTAATCGTTGGAGGCGGGGGGCCACTGAAGCTTTCTTT. It translates to CASSFNRWRRGATEAFF. Based on the CDR3 plus reference TRBV28 and TRBJ1-1, the full variable domain is DVKVTQSSRYLVKRTGEKVFLECVQDMDHENMFWYRQDPGLGLRLIYFSYDVKMKEKGDIPEGYSVSREKKERFSLILESASTNQTSMYLCASSFNRWRRGATEAFFGQGTRLTVV.

V usage is TRBV2 and J usage is TRBJ2-1; 8 positions agree with TRBD2. The V gene end was trimmed by 9 bases and the J gene end by 6 bases; junction bases not matched to a gene: 7. The CDR3 runs 13 residues. CDR1 SNHLY and CDR2 FYNNEI come from the germline V gene. The CDR3 coding sequence is TGTGCCAGGGGGCGGGGGGCCATCAATGAGCAGTTCTTC. Translation gives CARGRGAINEQFF.

This chain connects TRBV6-1 to TRBJ2-7; D may be TRBD2 (6 bases). Trimming took off 2 bases at V and 3 bases at J, with 20 bases between the two ends. The V gene's germline CDR1 is MNHNS and CDR2 SASEGT. This CDR3 has 17 amino acids. The CDR3 is CASSERRRGEGSYEQYV. CDR3 bases: TGTGCCAGCAGTGAACGTCGGCGGGGAGAAGGGAGCTACGAGCAGTACGTC.

The rearrangement links TRBV5-1 to TRBJ2-3; possible D gene TRBD2, 6 bases. The V and J ends lost 2 bases and 4 bases respectively, with 11 bases between them. CDR3 size: 14 residues. From germline, CDR1 is SGHRS and CDR2 YFSETQ. The CDR3 region has the DNA TGCGCCAGCAGCTTCGGGGGAAGGTCAGATACGCAGTATTTT. Its protein is CASSFGGRSDTQYF.

A few counts support this clone. The chain uses TRBV5-1 and TRBJ2-5; D perhaps matches TRBD1 (5 bases). Trimming stripped 4 bases from V and 5 bases from J, with 12 bases between. Germline loops: CDR1 SGHRS, CDR2 YFSETQ. This CDR3 has 13 residues. Written as DNA, the CDR3 is TGCGCCAGCAGCGGGCAGGGAATGGAGACCCAGTACTTC. Its translation: CASSGQGMETQYF. Together with reference TRBV5-1 and TRBJ2-5, the CDR3 gives the full variable domain: KAGVTQTPRYLIKTRGQQVTLSCSPISGHRSVSWYQQTPGQGLQFLFEYFSETQRNKGNFPGRFSGRQFSNSRSEMNVSTLELGDSALYLCASSGQGMETQYFGPGTRLLVL.

The rearrangement links TRBV29-1 to TRBJ2-5; maybe TRBD1 (5 bases). The V and J ends lost 3 bases and 9 bases respectively, with 20 bases between them. This CDR3 region has 14 residues. Germline CDR1 reads SQVTM; CDR2 reads ANQGSEA. CDR3 nucleotides: TGCAGCGTTGAGAGCCAGGGTCTAAATTGGGCCCAGTACTTC. Its protein is CSVESQGLNWAQYF.

The chain combines TRBV28 with TRBJ1-5; 9 bases map to TRBD1. The CDR3 is made up of 15 amino acids. Germline lookup yields CDR1 MDHEN and CDR2 SYDVKM. Losses at the gene ends were 5 bases for V and 6 bases for J; bases not matched to a gene: 8. The CDR3 coding sequence is TGTGCCAGCAGTCTGCCGACAGGGGGGGGTCAGCCCCAGCATTTT. This sequence encodes CASSLPTGGGQPQHF.

This clone was recorded a few times. The rearrangement joins TRBV5-1 to TRBJ2-1; 7 bases align to TRBD2. Germline V CDR1 and CDR2: SGHRS, YFSETQ. The CDR3 runs to 14 residues. Trimming took 2 bases from V and 8 from J; bases not matched to a gene: 7. DNA for the CDR3: TGCGCCAGCAGCTTTAGGGAGGGAAGCGATGAGCAGTTCTTC. Translation gives CASSFREGSDEQFF.

The genes are TRBV6-5 and TRBJ1-3, with D unclear. The V gene's germline CDR1 is MNHEY and CDR2 SVGAGI. V was shortened by 0 bases and J by 2 bases, with 11 bases between the two germline ends. The CDR3 is made up of 16 amino acids. The CDR3 protein is CASSYSGSLTGNTIYF. DNA of the CDR3: TGTGCCAGCAGTTACTCGGGCTCATTAACTGGAAACACCATATATTTT.

V usage is TRBV5-6 and J usage is TRBJ2-3; TRBD1 matches at 10 bases. The CDR3 spans 18 residues. Germline trimming cut 1 base from V and 1 base from J; bases unmatched to any gene: 9. Germline V lookup: CDR1 SGHDT, CDR2 YYEEEE. For the CDR3, the DNA is TGTGCCAGCAGCTTGAGGACAGGGGGTTCGCCTGGCACAGATACGCAGTATTTT. Its translation: CASSLRTGGSPGTDTQYF.

J is TRBJ2-1 and V is TRBV28; 11 bases line up with TRBD2. Germline values: CDR1 MDHEN, CDR2 SYDVKM. The CDR3 runs to 14 residues. Trimming at V came to 3 bases and at J to 5 bases, leaving 0 bases not matched to a gene. CDR3 nucleotide sequence: TGTGCCAGCAGTTTGACTAGCGGGGACAATGAGCAGTTCTTC. Encoded protein: CASSLTSGDNEQFF.

The chain links TRBV5-4 to TRBJ1-3, with unresolved D. The CDR3 runs 16 residues. Trimming took off 1 base at V and 2 bases at J, with 13 bases between the two ends. Looked up from germline, CDR1 is SGHNT and CDR2 is YYREEE (reference sequence). The CDR3 DNA sequence: TGTGCCAGCAGCTTGAACCCGGGTCTCACTGGAAACACCATATATTTT. This encodes CASSLNPGLTGNTIYF.

In its sample, this clone was seen once. J is TRBJ1-1 and V is TRBV19, with D perhaps matching TRBD1 (6 bases). The CDR3 has 13 residues. Trimming left V 7 bases short and J 4 bases short, with 13 bases between. Looked up from germline, CDR1 is LNHDA and CDR2 is SQIVND (reference sequence). The CDR3 loop reads CASTAQGGTEAFF. CDR3 sequence (DNA): TGTGCCAGTACGGCACAGGGTGGCACTGAAGCTTTCTTT.

The chain has TRBV2 and TRBJ1-5, with a possible D match to TRBD1 (5 bases). The CDR3 is 13 amino acids. V lost 1 base and J 8 bases, leaving 9 bases between the germline ends. Germline CDR1 is SNHLY and CDR2 is FYNNEI. This CDR3 reads CASSEGGLEPQHF. In nucleotides, the CDR3 is TGTGCCAGCAGTGAAGGGGGCCTGGAGCCCCAGCATTTT.

Comment on this clone: A read error may account for a junction end that differs from germline. The chain employs TRBV27 and TRBJ1-3; 10 bases match TRBD2. The end of the DNA is better explained by TRBJ2-2, so the J call may be wrong. The CDR3 is 15 residues long. Germline-derived CDR1 and CDR2 are MNHEY and SMNVEV (reference sequence). CDR3 nucleotide sequence: TGTGCCACCAGTAGTCTAGCGGGAGTAGCCGGGGAGCTGTTTTTT. Its protein is CATSSLAGVAGELFF.

The chain joins TRBV28 to TRBJ1-1; 7 bases are shared with TRBD1. Trimming cost V 4 bases and J 11 bases; bases outside gene matches: 10. This CDR3 comprises 13 residues. In germline, CDR1 is MDHEN, CDR2 SYDVKM. CDR3 residues: CASSSAYRGDAFF. The CDR3 DNA is TGTGCCAGCAGTTCCGCATACAGGGGCGATGCTTTCTTT.

With regard to this clone: The junction departs from germline at one end; a sequencing error may be responsible. The chain combines TRBV7-9 with TRBJ2-7; TRBD1 matches at 12 bases. The germline gives CDR1 SEHNR, CDR2 FQNEAQ (reference sequence). The CDR3 runs to 18 residues. The CDR3 here is CSSSLADVRDRGLDEQYF. The CDR3 DNA sequence: TGTTCCAGCAGCTTAGCGGATGTTCGGGACAGGGGGCTCGACGAGCAGTACTTC.

Only one count was recorded for this clone. The chain employs TRBV25-1 and TRBJ2-2, with 11 bases identical to TRBD1. Germline CDR1 MGHDK, CDR2 SYGVNS. CDR3 length equals 16 residues. Trimming at V came to 3 bases and at J to 3 bases, leaving 3 bases not matched to a gene. CDR3 amino acids: CASSEDRGLDTGELFF. Written as DNA, the CDR3 is TGTGCCAGCAGTGAGGACAGGGGGCTCGACACCGGGGAGCTGTTTTTT.

This clone was found a few times. The rearrangement uses TRBV7-9 and TRBJ2-5; D is perhaps TRBD2 (7 bases). CDR3 length: 15 residues. The germline CDR1 and CDR2 sequences are SEHNR and FQNEAQ (reference sequence). Trimming took 1 base from V and 1 from J, leaving 10 bases between them. CDR3 coding DNA: TGTGCCAGCAGCTTAGGAGGGGGGGCCCAAGAGACCCAGTACTTC. Translation gives CASSLGGGAQETQYF.